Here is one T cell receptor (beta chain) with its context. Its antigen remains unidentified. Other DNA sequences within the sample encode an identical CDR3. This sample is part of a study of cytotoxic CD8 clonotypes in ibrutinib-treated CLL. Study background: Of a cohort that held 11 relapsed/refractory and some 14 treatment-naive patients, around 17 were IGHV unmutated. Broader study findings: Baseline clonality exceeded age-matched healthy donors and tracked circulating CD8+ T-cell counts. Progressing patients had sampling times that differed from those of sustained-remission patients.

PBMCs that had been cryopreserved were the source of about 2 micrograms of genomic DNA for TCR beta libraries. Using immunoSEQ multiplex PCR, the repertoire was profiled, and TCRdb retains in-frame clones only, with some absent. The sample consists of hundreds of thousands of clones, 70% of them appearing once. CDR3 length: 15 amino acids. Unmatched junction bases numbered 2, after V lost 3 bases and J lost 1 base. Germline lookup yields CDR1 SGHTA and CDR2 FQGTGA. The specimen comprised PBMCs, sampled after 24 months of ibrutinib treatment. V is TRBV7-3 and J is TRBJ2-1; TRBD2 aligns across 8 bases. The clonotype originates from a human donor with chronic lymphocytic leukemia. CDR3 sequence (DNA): TGTGCCAGCAGCTTTGCGGGGGGATCCTACAATGAGCAGTTCTTC. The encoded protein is CASSFAGGSYNEQFF.